The clone carrying this T cell receptor (beta chain) was seen only a few times. Antigen unknown. The assay was immunoSEQ multiplex PCR, and TCRdb's table has in-frame clones only and misses some. Found here are roughly 48,000 clones, 75% to 85% of them singletons; the top ten hold roughly 1.4%. The sample comes from a study of early stage breast cancer tumors. Regarding the study as a whole: Compared with adjacent normal breast tissue, tumors showed around 2.7-fold greater T cell density and higher clonality.

Germline loops: CDR1 SGDLS, CDR2 YYNGEE. V was clipped by 0 bases and J by 2 bases, with 0 bases between them. The CDR3 contains 12 residues. The TCR originated in a person aged 50 to 59 with breast cancer. The chain couples TRBV9 to TRBJ1-5; D is unclear. The sequenced sample consisted of blood. The CDR3 DNA follows: TGTGCCAGCAGCGTAGGCAATCAGCCCCAGCATTTT. Its protein product is CASSVGNQPQHF.